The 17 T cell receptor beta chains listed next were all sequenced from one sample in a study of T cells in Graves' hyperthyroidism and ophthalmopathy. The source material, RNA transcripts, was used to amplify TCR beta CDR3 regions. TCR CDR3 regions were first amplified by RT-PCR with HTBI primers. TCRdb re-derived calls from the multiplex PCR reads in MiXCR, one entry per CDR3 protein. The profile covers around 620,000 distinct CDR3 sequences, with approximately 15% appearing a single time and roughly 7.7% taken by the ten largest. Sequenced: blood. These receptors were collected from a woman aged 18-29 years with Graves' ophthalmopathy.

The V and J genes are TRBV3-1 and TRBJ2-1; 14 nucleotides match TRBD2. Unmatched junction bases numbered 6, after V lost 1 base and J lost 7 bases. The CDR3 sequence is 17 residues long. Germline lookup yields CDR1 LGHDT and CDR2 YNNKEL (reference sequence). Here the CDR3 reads CASSQVAGTSGRNEQFF. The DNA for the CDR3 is TGTGCCAGCAGCCAAGTGGCCGGGACTAGCGGGAGAAATGAGCAGTTCTTC.

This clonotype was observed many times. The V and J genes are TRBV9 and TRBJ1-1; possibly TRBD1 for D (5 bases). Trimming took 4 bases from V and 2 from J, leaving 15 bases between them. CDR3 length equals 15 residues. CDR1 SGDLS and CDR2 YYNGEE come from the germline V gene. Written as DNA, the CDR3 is TGTGCCAGCAGCCTTTATCGAGGGGAAAACACTGAAGCTTTCTTT. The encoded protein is CASSLYRGENTEAFF.

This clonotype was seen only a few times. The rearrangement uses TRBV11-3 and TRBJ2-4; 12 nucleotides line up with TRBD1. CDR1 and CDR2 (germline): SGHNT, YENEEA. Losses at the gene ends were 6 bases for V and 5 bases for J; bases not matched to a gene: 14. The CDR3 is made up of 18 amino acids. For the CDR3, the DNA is TGTGCCAGCAGATTACAACCGGGACAGGGGGCGGTCGAAAACATTCAGTACTTC. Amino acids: CASRLQPGQGAVENIQYF.

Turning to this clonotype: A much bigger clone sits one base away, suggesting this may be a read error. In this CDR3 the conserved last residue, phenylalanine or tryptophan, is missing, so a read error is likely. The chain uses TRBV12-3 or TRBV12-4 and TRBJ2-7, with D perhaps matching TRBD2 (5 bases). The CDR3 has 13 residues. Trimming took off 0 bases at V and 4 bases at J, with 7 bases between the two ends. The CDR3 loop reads CASSLARVYEQYL. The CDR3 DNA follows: TGTGCCAGCAGTTTAGCGAGGGTGTACGAGCAGTACCTC.

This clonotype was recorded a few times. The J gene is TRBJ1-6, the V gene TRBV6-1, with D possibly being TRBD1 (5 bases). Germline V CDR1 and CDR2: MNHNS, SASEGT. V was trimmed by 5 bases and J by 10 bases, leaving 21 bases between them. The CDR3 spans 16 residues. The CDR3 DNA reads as TGTGCCAGCAGTCCCAATACCTCGGGGGAAGGGTCACCCCTCCACTTT. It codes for CASSPNTSGEGSPLHF.

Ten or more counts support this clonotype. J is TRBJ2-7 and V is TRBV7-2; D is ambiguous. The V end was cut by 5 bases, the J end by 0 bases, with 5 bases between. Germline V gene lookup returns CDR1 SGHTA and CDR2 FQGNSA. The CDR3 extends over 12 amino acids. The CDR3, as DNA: TGTGCCAGCAGCGCCAGCTCCTACGAGCAGTACTTC. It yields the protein CASSASSYEQYF.

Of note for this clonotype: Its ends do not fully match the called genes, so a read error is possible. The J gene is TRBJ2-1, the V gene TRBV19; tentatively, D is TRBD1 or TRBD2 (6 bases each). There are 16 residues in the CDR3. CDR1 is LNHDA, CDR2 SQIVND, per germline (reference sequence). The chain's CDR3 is CASSIRRGSRGNEQLF. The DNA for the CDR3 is TGTGCCAGTAGTATAAGGAGGGGTTCTAGGGGGAATGAGCAGCTCTTC.

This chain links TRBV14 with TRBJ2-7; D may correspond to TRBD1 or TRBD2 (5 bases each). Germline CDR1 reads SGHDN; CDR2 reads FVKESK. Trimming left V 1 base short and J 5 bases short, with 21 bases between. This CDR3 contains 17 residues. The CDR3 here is CASSQVGSRGLGNEQYF. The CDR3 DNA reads TGTGCCAGCAGCCAAGTGGGCAGTCGGGGCCTCGGAAACGAGCAGTACTTC.

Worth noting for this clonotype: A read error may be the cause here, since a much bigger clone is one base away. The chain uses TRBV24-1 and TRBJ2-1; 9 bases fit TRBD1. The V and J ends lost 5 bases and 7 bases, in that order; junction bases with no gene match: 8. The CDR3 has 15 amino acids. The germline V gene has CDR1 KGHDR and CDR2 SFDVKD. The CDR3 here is CATSVLGQGLNEQFF. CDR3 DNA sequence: TGTGCCACCAGTGTTTTAGGACAGGGGCTAAATGAGCAGTTCTTC.

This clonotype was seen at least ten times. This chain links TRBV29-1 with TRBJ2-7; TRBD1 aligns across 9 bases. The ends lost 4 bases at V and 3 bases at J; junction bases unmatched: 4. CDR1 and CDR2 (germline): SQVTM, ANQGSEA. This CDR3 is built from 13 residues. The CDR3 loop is CSVVGQGFYEQYF. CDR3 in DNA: TGCAGCGTTGTTGGACAGGGGTTCTACGAGCAGTACTTC.

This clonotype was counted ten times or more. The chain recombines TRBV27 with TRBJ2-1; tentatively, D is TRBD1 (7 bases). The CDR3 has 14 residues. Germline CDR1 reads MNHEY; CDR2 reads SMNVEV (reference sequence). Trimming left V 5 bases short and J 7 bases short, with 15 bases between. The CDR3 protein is CASSLGPGGNEQFF. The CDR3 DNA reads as TGTGCCAGCAGTCTAGGACCAGGGGGGAATGAGCAGTTCTTC.

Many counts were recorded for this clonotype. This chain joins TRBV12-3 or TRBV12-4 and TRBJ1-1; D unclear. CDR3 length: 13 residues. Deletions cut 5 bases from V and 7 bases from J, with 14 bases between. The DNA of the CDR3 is TGTGCCAGCAGTGTGGACCCAGCTTTTGAAGCTTTCTTT. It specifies CASSVDPAFEAFF.

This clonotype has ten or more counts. CDR3 amino acids: CASSLGGGVEEQFF. Written as DNA, the CDR3 is TGTGCCAGCAGTTTAGGAGGAGGGGTCGAAGAGCAGTTCTTC. This chain links TRBV28 with TRBJ2-1; D may be TRBD2 (6 bases). The CDR3 sequence is 14 residues long. V lost 2 bases and J 10 bases, leaving 15 bases between the germline ends. CDR1 and CDR2 (germline): MDHEN, SYDVKM.

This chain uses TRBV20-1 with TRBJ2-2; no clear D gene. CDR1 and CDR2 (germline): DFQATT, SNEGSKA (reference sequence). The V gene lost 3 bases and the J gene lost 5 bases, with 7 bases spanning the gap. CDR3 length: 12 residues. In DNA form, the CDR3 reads TGCAGTGCTAGGGACCCAACCGGGGAGCTGTTTTTT. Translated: CSARDPTGELFF.

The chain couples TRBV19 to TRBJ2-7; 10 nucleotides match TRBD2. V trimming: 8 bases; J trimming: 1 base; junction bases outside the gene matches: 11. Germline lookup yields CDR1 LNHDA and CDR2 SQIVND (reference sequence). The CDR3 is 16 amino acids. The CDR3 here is CASSNPSGSESYEQYF. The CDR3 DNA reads TGTGCCAGTTCCAACCCTAGCGGGAGTGAATCCTACGAGCAGTACTTC.

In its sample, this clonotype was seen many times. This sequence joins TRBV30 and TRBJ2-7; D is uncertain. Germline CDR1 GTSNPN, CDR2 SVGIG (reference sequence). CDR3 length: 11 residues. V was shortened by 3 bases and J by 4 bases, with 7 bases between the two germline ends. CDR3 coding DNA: TGTGCCTGGAGCGACCCTTACGAGCAGTACTTC. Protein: CAWSDPYEQYF.

The CDR3 protein is CASYAVAGMGYNEQFF. Written as DNA, the CDR3 is TGTGCCAGCTATGCAGTAGCGGGGATGGGGTACAATGAGCAGTTCTTC. V usage is TRBV6-1 and J usage is TRBJ2-1; 8 nucleotides match TRBD2. CDR3 length: 16 residues. The germline gives CDR1 MNHNS, CDR2 SASEGT. V shed 8 bases, J shed 4 bases, and the junction held 13 bases outside the gene matches.